This T cell receptor beta chain comes out of a study of T-cell memory formation after mild COVID-19. Whole-study context: Clusters were largely donor specific.

General study points: Whereas later expanders leaned CD4+, clones contracting day 15 to 85 showed a balanced CD4/CD8 makeup. Prior to infection, memory already included some responding clones, suggesting cross-reactive memory joined.

5'RACE primed from the constant segment yielded TCR alpha and TCR beta cDNA libraries bearing sample barcodes and UMIs. TCRdb reanalysed the 5' RACE reads using MiXCR and keeps one entry per CDR3 protein. The table includes 250,000 or so distinct CDR3 sequences, roughly 9.4% detected once. The CDR3 is 15 amino acids. V lost 8 bases and J lost 0, with 14 bases in between. Germline-derived CDR1 and CDR2 are SGHVS and FQNEAQ. The sample holds a few counts of this clonotype. The antigen is unknown. Input material: PBMCs or a T cell subset sorted from them (not recorded which). The chain employs TRBV7-8 and TRBJ1-3; D unresolved. The TCR sequence derives from a man aged 18 to 29 who had mild COVID-19 (a few samples of this study predate the infection). Cell type and time point are not known. CDR3 DNA: TGTGCCAGCTGCGCCTCGGGCTACTCTGGAAACACCATATATTTT. Translated, it gives CASCASGYSGNTIYF.